This T cell receptor (beta chain) emerged from a study of blood T cell repertoires in COVID-19. For the study at large: Acute and convalescent COVID-19 specimens originated in the United States, Italy and Spain. Sample material is recorded as cDNA or gDNA derived from T cells, B-cell-depleted T cells, or PBMCs.

This clone turned up a few times. Per the original data handling: Reference gene primer amplification gave estimated nucleated cell counts. Clones were sequenced by immunoSEQ multiplex PCR, and TCRdb holds only the in-frame ones, with some missing. From that table come the V and J calls and clone size; the DNA was used to work out D and trimming. The sample records around 130,000 clones, around 80% being singletons. The sample was peripheral blood. This sequence originates from a man between 60 and 75 years old with active or convalescent COVID-19.

The CDR3 here is CASKWSTTEAFF. The DNA of the CDR3 is TGTGCCAGTAAGTGGTCCACAACTGAAGCTTTCTTT. The V gene is TRBV19, the J gene TRBJ1-1, with D hard to call. V lost 7 bases and J lost 5, with 11 bases in between. The CDR3 totals 12 residues. CDR1 and CDR2 from the germline V gene are LNHDA and SQIVND (reference sequence).